The 15 T cell receptor beta chains below come from one sample, sequenced in a study of regulatory T cells in long-lasting Graves disease. Both iRepertoire HTBI primers and Arm-PCR of CDR3 regions were used to build the TCR beta libraries. One entry per CDR3 protein, called by TCRdb with MiXCR from the multiplex PCR reads. The table includes 400,000 to 500,000 distinct CDR3 sequences, roughly 21% detected once. The time point: persistent/refractory GD, antithyroid drugs over 5 years with positive TRAb. PBMC RNA served as the TCR library source. Sequencing used peripheral blood mononuclear cells (PBMCs), obtained when the disease was refractory, from a patient treated with antithyroid drugs. The source of these receptors is a female donor with Graves disease.

This clonotype showed up just a few times. The chain couples TRBV29-1 to TRBJ2-1; maybe TRBD2 (6 bases). The CDR3 has 15 amino acids. Germline V lookup: CDR1 SQVTM, CDR2 ANQGSEA. Trimming left V 0 bases short and J 0 bases short, with 9 bases between. CDR3 DNA: TGCAGCGTTGAAGAGCTGCGGGACTCCTACAATGAGCAGTTCTTC. This gives the protein CSVEELRDSYNEQFF.

Concerning this clonotype: The junction departs from the called germline gene at one end, perhaps through a read error. This chain uses TRBV15 with TRBJ2-5; tentative D call: TRBD2 (5 bases). Germline CDR1 is LNHNV and CDR2 is YYDKDF (reference sequence). This CDR3 spans 16 amino acids. This chain's CDR3 is CVTSREEAFSGETQYF. CDR3 coding DNA: TGTGTCACCAGCAGAGAGGAGGCCTTTTCCGGGGAGACCCAGTACTTC.

J is TRBJ2-2 and V is TRBV7-2; no clear D gene. Trimming removed 2 bases from V and 0 bases from J, with 10 bases in between. Germline-derived CDR1 and CDR2 are SGHTA and FQGNSA. This CDR3 comprises 16 residues. CDR3 sequence (DNA): TGTGCCAGCAGCTTAAGCCCAGCGTCGAACACCGGGGAGCTGTTTTTT. Protein product: CASSLSPASNTGELFF.

The table lists this clonotype with a few counts. The J gene is TRBJ2-6, the V gene TRBV6-1, with TRBD2 as a possible D gene (5 bases). CDR1 is MNHNS, CDR2 SASEGT, per germline. The CDR3 extends over 13 amino acids. V dropped 11 bases and J dropped 4 bases, with 12 bases sitting between them. CDR3 loop: CARREMGANVLTF. In DNA, the CDR3 is TGTGCCCGAAGGGAGATGGGGGCCAACGTCCTGACTTTC.

The chain uses TRBV5-1 and TRBJ2-5; D is uncertain. The CDR3 contains 12 residues. Germline V gene sequence: CDR1 SGHRS, CDR2 YFSETQ. Trimming shortened V by 0 bases and J by 6 bases, and 6 bases separated the two germline ends. CDR3 in amino acids: CASSLGVQTQYF. Here the CDR3 DNA reads TGCGCCAGCAGCTTGGGGGTACAGACCCAGTACTTC.

V gene TRBV6-4 combines with J gene TRBJ1-5, with a weak D call TRBD1 (5 bases). CDR1 and CDR2 (germline): MRHNA, SNTAGT. V was trimmed by 3 bases and J by 0 bases, leaving 9 bases between them. The CDR3 is 15 amino acids. The CDR3 region has the DNA TGTGCCAGCAGTGAAGTGAGGGGTAGCAATCAGCCCCAGCATTTT. This sequence encodes CASSEVRGSNQPQHF.

This clonotype was seen ten or more times. The chain recombines TRBV12-3 or TRBV12-4 with TRBJ1-2; D not certain. The CDR3 extends over 16 amino acids. V lost 3 bases to trimming and J lost 0 bases, with 14 bases between them. The CDR3 coding sequence is TGTGCCAGCAGTTTGGGTGGACGGACTTCTAACTATGGCTACACCTTC. Protein sequence: CASSLGGRTSNYGYTF.

This rearrangement joins TRBV10-3 to TRBJ1-2, with TRBD1 as a possible D gene (5 bases). The CDR3 consists of 14 residues. V gave up 0 bases and J gave up 11 bases, with 16 bases separating them. Germline CDR1 reads ENHRY; CDR2 reads SYGVKD. The CDR3 coding sequence is TGTGCCATCAGTGAGTCGAACGACCCCGGGGGATACACCTTC. Protein product: CAISESNDPGGYTF.

This chain joins TRBV4-1 and TRBJ2-2, with 13 bases fitting TRBD2. V gave up 2 bases and J gave up 5 bases; unmatched junction bases: 8. The CDR3 covers 18 residues. Germline V gene sequence: CDR1 MGHRA, CDR2 YSYEKL. The CDR3 nucleotides read TGCGCCAGCAGCCAAATAACTAGCGGGAGGGCCGGTACCGGGGAGCTGTTTTTT. Protein sequence: CASSQITSGRAGTGELFF.

Ten or more counts support this clonotype. The chain carries TRBV7-9 and TRBJ2-7; D unclear. Trimming removed 6 bases from V and 4 bases from J, with 19 bases in between. Germline CDR1 and CDR2: SEHNR and FQNEAQ (reference sequence). The CDR3 is 15 amino acids. The CDR3 region is CASSLTRPQEYEQYF. CDR3 in DNA: TGTGCCAGCAGTCTCACCCGGCCCCAAGAGTACGAGCAGTACTTC.

The CDR3 DNA reads as TGTGCCAGTAGTATACTGGGACTAGCGGGAGGGCTCAGAGATACGCAGTATTTT. Residues: CASSILGLAGGLRDTQYF. V and J are TRBV19 and TRBJ2-3; 16 nucleotides line up with TRBD2. The CDR3 extends over 18 amino acids. The germline gives CDR1 LNHDA, CDR2 SQIVND (reference sequence). V was pared by 2 bases and J by 5 bases, with 7 bases of the junction left unmatched.

At least ten counts were recorded for this clonotype. J is TRBJ2-7 and V is TRBV7-2; D might be TRBD2 (5 bases). This CDR3 spans 19 amino acids. Germline lookup yields CDR1 SGHTA and CDR2 FQGNSA. V was trimmed by 1 base and J by 3 bases, leaving 25 bases between them. Here the CDR3 DNA reads TGTGCCAGCAGCTTAGAAGACCCGGCGGGTCGTGTGTGGGTCTACGAGCAGTACTTC. This sequence encodes CASSLEDPAGRVWVYEQYF.

The chain carries TRBV7-3 and TRBJ1-6; 7 bases fit TRBD1. Unmatched junction bases numbered 7, after V lost 0 bases and J lost 8 bases. Germline loops: CDR1 SGHTA, CDR2 FQGTGA. This CDR3 region has 16 residues. CDR3 nucleotides: TGTGCCAGCAGCTTAACGGAAAAGGGGGCGCATTCACCCCTCCACTTT. This gives the protein CASSLTEKGAHSPLHF.

At least ten counts were recorded for this clonotype. The J gene is TRBJ1-4, the V gene TRBV12-3 or TRBV12-4, with D unresolved. V dropped 4 bases and J dropped 5 bases, with 14 bases sitting between them. The CDR3 runs to 15 residues. This CDR3 is CASSSGAGPNEKLFF. The CDR3 bases are TGTGCCAGCAGTTCCGGAGCCGGGCCAAATGAAAAACTGTTTTTT.

This rearrangement joins TRBV28 to TRBJ1-4, with 10 bases identical to TRBD1. After removal of 2 bases from V and 6 bases from J, the junction contained 6 bases not matched to a gene. The CDR3 has 16 residues. Germline V gives CDR1 MDHEN, CDR2 SYDVKM. The CDR3 DNA reads as TGTGCCAGCAGTTTAGGGTCCGGGACAGGGGATGAAAAACTGTTTTTT. Its translation is CASSLGSGTGDEKLFF.